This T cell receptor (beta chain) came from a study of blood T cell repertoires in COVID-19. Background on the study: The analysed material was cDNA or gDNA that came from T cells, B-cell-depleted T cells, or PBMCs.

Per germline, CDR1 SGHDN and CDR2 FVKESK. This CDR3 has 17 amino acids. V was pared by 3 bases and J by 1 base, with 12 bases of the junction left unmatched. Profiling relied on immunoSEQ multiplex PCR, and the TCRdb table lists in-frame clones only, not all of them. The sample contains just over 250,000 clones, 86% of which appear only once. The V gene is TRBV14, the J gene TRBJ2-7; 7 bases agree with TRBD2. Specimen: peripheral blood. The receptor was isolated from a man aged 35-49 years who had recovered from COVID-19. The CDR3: CASSHSLVSGQSYEQYF. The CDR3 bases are TGTGCCAGCAGCCACAGCCTCGTTAGCGGGCAATCCTACGAGCAGTACTTC.